The sequence of this T cell receptor (beta chain) was determined in a study of T-cell memory formation after mild COVID-19. Across the whole study: TCR clusters were largely donor specific.

Trimming cost V 3 bases and J 0 bases; bases outside gene matches: 11. There are 18 residues in the CDR3. Germline V lookup: CDR1 SGHTA, CDR2 FQGNSA. Details on this clonotype: Its target is unknown.

Study outcomes and limitations: Whereas later expanders leaned CD4+, clones contracting day 15 to 85 showed a balanced CD4/CD8 makeup.

Each CDR3 protein is one row after TCRdb ran MiXCR on the 5' RACE reads. The table has under 550,000 distinct CDR3 sequences, roughly 18% seen once. The receptor was derived from a man aged 18-30 years who had mild COVID-19 (a few samples of this study predate the infection). Cell type and time point are not known. Sequences were obtained from PBMCs or a T cell subset sorted from them (not recorded which). The rearrangement links TRBV7-2 to TRBJ2-1; TRBD2 aligns across 7 bases. The CDR3 reads CASSLALPLAVSYNEQFF. The CDR3 region has the DNA TGTGCCAGCAGCTTGGCCCTTCCCCTAGCGGTCTCCTACAATGAGCAGTTCTTC.